One sample yielded the 8 T cell receptor beta chains listed below, sequenced in a study of blood T cell repertoires in COVID-19. The repertoire was sequenced with immunoSEQ multiplex PCR; TCRdb's copy has only in-frame clones and lacks some. The table has roughly 200,000 clones, 94% seen once; the top ten hold approximately 0.8%. Input material: peripheral blood. The receptors here all came from a man aged 25 to 40 with COVID-19, enrolled during active disease.

The chain carries TRBV27 and TRBJ2-7, with 9 bases aligning to TRBD1. The CDR3 loop spans 15 amino acids. Germline CDR1 MNHEY, CDR2 SMNVEV (reference sequence). Germline trimming cut 7 bases from V and 3 bases from J; bases unmatched to any gene: 10. As DNA, the CDR3 is TGTGCCAGCACCACGCGACAGGGGGGTTTCTACGAGCAGTACTTC. It encodes CASTTRQGGFYEQYF.

The chain couples TRBV18 to TRBJ2-3; D is unresolved. Germline loops: CDR1 KGHSH, CDR2 LQKENI. The CDR3 is 14 residues long. Between the trimmed V and J ends, which lost 0 bases and 1 base, there was a span of 5 bases. CDR3 nucleotide sequence: TGTGCCAGCTCACCACCGGCCCGCACAGATACGCAGTATTTT. Translating it yields CASSPPARTDTQYF.

The rearrangement links TRBV5-1 to TRBJ2-1; TRBD2 aligns across 13 bases. The CDR3 covers 16 residues. Trimming at V came to 1 base and at J to 4 bases, leaving 2 bases not matched to a gene. The germline CDR1 and CDR2 sequences are SGHRS and YFSETQ. CDR3 sequence: CASSLTSGGVYNEQFF. CDR3 sequence (DNA): TGCGCCAGCAGCTTGACTAGCGGGGGGGTATACAATGAGCAGTTCTTC.

The chain is built from TRBV14 and TRBJ1-1; TRBD1 matches 12 bases. Germline V gene data show CDR1 as SGHDN and CDR2 as FVKESK. The V segment lost 3 bases and the J segment 4 bases; nucleotides outside the gene matches: 6. This CDR3 region has 16 residues. CDR3 sequence: CASSQGTGGLPTEAFF. The CDR3 DNA sequence: TGTGCCAGCAGCCAGGGGACAGGGGGCTTACCCACTGAAGCTTTCTTT.

Worth noting for this clone: The sample contains more than one DNA sequence encoding this CDR3. The chain employs TRBV5-1 and TRBJ2-3; 8 positions agree with TRBD1. The ends lost 5 bases at V and 0 bases at J; junction bases unmatched: 5. Per germline, CDR1 SGHRS and CDR2 YFSETQ. This CDR3 spans 15 amino acids. The DNA for the CDR3 is TGCGCCAGCAGTTTACAGGGGGGTAGCACAGATACGCAGTATTTT. As protein: CASSLQGGSTDTQYF.

The chain is built from TRBV11-2 and TRBJ2-7, with 8 bases identical to TRBD2. CDR1 and CDR2 from the germline V gene are SGHAT and FQNNGV. The CDR3 extends over 15 amino acids. J gave up 0 bases and V 4 bases, and 5 bases lay outside the gene matches. CDR3 amino acids: CASSWERGNSYEQYF. CDR3 nucleotides: TGTGCCAGCAGCTGGGAGCGGGGGAACTCCTACGAGCAGTACTTC. The full variable domain, rest sourced from reference TRBV11-2 and TRBJ2-7, is EAGVAQSPRYKIIEKRQSVAFWCNPISGHATLYWYQQILGQGPKLLIQFQNNGVVDDSQLPKDRFSAERLKGVDSTLKIQPAKLEDSAVYLCASSWERGNSYEQYFGPGTRLTVT.

This sequence joins TRBV19 and TRBJ2-2; 7 bases line up with TRBD2. The CDR3 is 15 residues long. The J segment lost 2 bases and the V segment lost 7 bases, leaving 7 bases of the junction unmatched. Germline V lookup: CDR1 LNHDA, CDR2 SQIVND (reference sequence). This CDR3 is CASTTQRDNTGELFF. The CDR3 nucleotides read TGTGCCAGTACCACTCAGCGGGACAACACCGGGGAGCTGTTTTTT.

This clone was observed a handful of times. The V call is TRBV7-9, the J call TRBJ1-4; no reliable D call. Looked up from germline, CDR1 is SEHNR and CDR2 is FQNEAQ (reference sequence). The CDR3 is 16 amino acids. V was shortened by 3 bases and J by 7 bases, with 18 bases between the two germline ends. CDR3 residues: CASSFLDGSEAEKLFF. In nucleotides, the CDR3 is TGTGCCAGCAGCTTTCTCGACGGTTCCGAGGCTGAAAAACTGTTTTTT.